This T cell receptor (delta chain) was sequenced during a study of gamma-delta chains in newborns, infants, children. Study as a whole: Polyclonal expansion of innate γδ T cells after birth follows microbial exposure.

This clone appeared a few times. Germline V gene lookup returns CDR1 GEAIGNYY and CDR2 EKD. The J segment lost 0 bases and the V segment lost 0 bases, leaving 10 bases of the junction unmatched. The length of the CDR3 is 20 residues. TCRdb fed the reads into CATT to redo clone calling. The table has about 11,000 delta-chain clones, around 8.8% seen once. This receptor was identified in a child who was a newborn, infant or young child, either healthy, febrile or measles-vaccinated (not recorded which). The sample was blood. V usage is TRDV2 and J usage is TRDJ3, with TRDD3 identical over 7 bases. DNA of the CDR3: TGTGCCTGTGACACCGTCGGGGGATTGCCCCACTCCTGGGACACCCGACAGATGTTTTTC. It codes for CACDTVGGLPHSWDTRQMFF.